This T cell receptor beta chain derives from a study of T cell clonality in common variable immunodeficiency. This clone was found many times. What it binds is not known. From the germline J gene comes the end of the CDR3, since the read stops 3 residues before it. Germline V lookup: CDR1 SGHTA, CDR2 FQGNSA. The CDR3 extends over 15 amino acids. The V segment lost 5 bases and the J segment 1 base; nucleotides outside the gene matches: 0. Study-wide findings and caveats: Fewer deletions and N-nucleotide insertions were reportedly seen in common variable immunodeficiency TCR beta sequences. CVID subjects shared fewer TCRbeta clones than healthy controls did. What drives increased CVID clonality needs T cell subpopulation sequencing.

Of CVID subjects, roughly 15 were female and fewer than 30 male, mean age 40. CVID and control samples used equivalent genomic DNA input. Sequencing used immunoSEQ multiplex PCR; TCRdb keeps in-frame clones, though not all of them. The sample has nearly 20,000 clones, none seen only once. This sequence joins TRBV7-2 and TRBJ2-6, with TRBD1 matching over 9 bases. The TCR comes from a human donor with common variable immunodeficiency. Material for sequencing was peripheral blood mononuclear cells. This CDR3 is CASSGQGSGANVLTF. The sequenced CDR3 bases are TGTGCCAGCAGCGGACAGGGGTCTGGGGCCAACGTC.